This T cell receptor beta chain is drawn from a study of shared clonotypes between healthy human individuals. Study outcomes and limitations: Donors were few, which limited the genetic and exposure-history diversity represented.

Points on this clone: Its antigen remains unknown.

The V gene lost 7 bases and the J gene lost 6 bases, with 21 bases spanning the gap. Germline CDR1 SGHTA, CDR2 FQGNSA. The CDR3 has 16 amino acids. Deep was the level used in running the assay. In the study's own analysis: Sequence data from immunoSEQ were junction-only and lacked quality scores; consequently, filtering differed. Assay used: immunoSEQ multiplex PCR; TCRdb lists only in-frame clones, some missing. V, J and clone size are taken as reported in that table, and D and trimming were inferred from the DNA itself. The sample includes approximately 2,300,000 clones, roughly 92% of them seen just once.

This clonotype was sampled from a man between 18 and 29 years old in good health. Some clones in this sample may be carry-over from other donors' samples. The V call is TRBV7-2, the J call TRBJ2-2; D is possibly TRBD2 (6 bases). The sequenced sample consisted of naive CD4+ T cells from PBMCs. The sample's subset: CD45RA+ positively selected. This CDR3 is CASNHRREYNPGELFF. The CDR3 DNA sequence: TGTGCCAGCAATCATAGGAGGGAATACAACCCCGGGGAGCTGTTTTTT.